The 32 T cell receptor beta chains listed next were all sequenced from one sample in a study of T cell responses to AZD1222 COVID-19 vaccine. Clones were sequenced by immunoSEQ multiplex PCR, and TCRdb holds only the in-frame ones, with some missing. The table shows fewer than 200,000 clones, with over 85% occurring only once. The sample consisted of peripheral blood, taken on day 0 of AZD1222 vaccination. The source of these receptors is an adult in good health.

This chain links TRBV27 with TRBJ1-1, with D maybe TRBD1 (5 bases). The CDR3 runs 13 residues. Trimming removed 6 bases from V and 8 bases from J, with 16 bases in between. Germline values: CDR1 MNHEY, CDR2 SMNVEV (reference sequence). This CDR3 reads CASRRGRMREAFF. CDR3 coding DNA: TGTGCCAGCAGGAGGGGAAGGATGCGGGAAGCTTTCTTT.

J is TRBJ2-2 and V is TRBV2; D is ambiguous. The germline V and J ends were trimmed by 4 bases and 1 base, with 7 bases remaining between them. From germline, CDR1 is SNHLY and CDR2 FYNNEI. The CDR3 runs to 14 residues. CDR3 in DNA: TGTGCCAGCAGTGTTACGGAGAACACCGGGGAGCTGTTTTTT. It is translated as CASSVTENTGELFF.

V usage is TRBV10-3 and J usage is TRBJ2-3; 8 nucleotides align to TRBD2. Germline CDR1 and CDR2: ENHRY and SYGVKD. The CDR3 has 17 amino acids. Trimming cost V 3 bases and J 6 bases; bases outside gene matches: 14. The CDR3 region has the DNA TGTGCCATCAGTGATCCCCCTAGCGGGTTCGACTCGGATACGCAGTATTTT. Its translation: CAISDPPSGFDSDTQYF.

The chain employs TRBV4-1 and TRBJ1-4; 8 bases are shared with TRBD1. CDR3 size: 15 residues. Germline CDR1 reads MGHRA; CDR2 reads YSYEKL. J lost 7 bases, V lost 6 bases, and 10 bases had no gene match. The CDR3 sequence: CASRLTGVIGEKLFF. The CDR3 DNA sequence: TGCGCCAGCAGACTGACAGGGGTGATAGGTGAAAAACTGTTTTTT.

The CDR3 region has the DNA TGTGCCTCCAGGGGTGAGGACTATGGCTACACCTTC. Translating gives CASRGEDYGYTF. The chain joins TRBV30 to TRBJ1-2, with D maybe TRBD1 (6 bases). Germline loops: CDR1 GTSNPN, CDR2 SVGIG (reference sequence). Trimming removed 7 bases at V and 3 bases at J, with 12 bases between. This CDR3 has 12 amino acids.

The chain is built from TRBV4-1 and TRBJ2-7, with TRBD2 matching 11 bases. The CDR3 runs 16 residues. Per germline, CDR1 MGHRA and CDR2 YSYEKL. Unmatched junction bases numbered 6, after V lost 1 base and J lost 4 bases. CDR3 loop: CASSQGLAGGIYEQYF. The CDR3 coding sequence is TGCGCCAGCAGCCAAGGGTTAGCGGGGGGGATATACGAGCAGTACTTC.

The chain combines TRBV6-5 with TRBJ2-2, with a tentative D call TRBD2 (6 bases). CDR3 length: 13 residues. Germline V gives CDR1 MNHEY, CDR2 SVGAGI. Deletions cut 6 bases from V and 5 bases from J, with 10 bases between. This chain's CDR3 is CASRGAGTGELFF. DNA for the CDR3: TGTGCCAGCAGGGGCGCGGGGACCGGGGAGCTGTTTTTT.

V gene TRBV4-2 combines with J gene TRBJ2-3, with unresolved D. The ends were cut back, 1 base at V and 2 bases at J, with 10 bases in the middle. CDR3 length equals 15 residues. Germline V gives CDR1 LGHNA, CDR2 YNFKEQ. The CDR3 DNA reads TGTGCCAGCAGCCAAGCCGGGCAGCCCACAGATACGCAGTATTTT. This translates into CASSQAGQPTDTQYF.

This CDR3 reads CASSPGGAQGGYGYTF. The CDR3 region has the DNA TGCGCCAGCAGCCCGGGGGGGGCTCAAGGAGGGTATGGCTACACCTTC. The gene calls are TRBV5-1 and TRBJ1-2; the D gene is possibly TRBD1 (6 bases). Germline assignment: CDR1 SGHRS and CDR2 YFSETQ. This CDR3 has 16 residues. V lost 4 bases and J 5 bases, leaving 21 bases between the germline ends.

The chain combines TRBV5-1 with TRBJ1-2, with a possible D match to TRBD1 (6 bases). CDR1 and CDR2 from the germline V gene are SGHRS and YFSETQ. The CDR3 length is 14 residues. Trimming removed 0 bases at V and 8 bases at J, with 14 bases between. CDR3 amino acids: CASSLAGVSEGYTF. CDR3 nucleotides: TGCGCCAGCAGCTTGGCAGGGGTTTCGGAAGGCTACACCTTC.

The sample holds one count of this clone. The chain is built from TRBV11-2 and TRBJ2-7; D unclear. The length of the CDR3 is 16 residues. Trimming removed 0 bases at V and 0 bases at J, with 12 bases between. CDR1 and CDR2 from the germline V gene are SGHAT and FQNNGV. This CDR3 is CASSLEGSRSSYEQYF. The CDR3 region has the DNA TGTGCCAGCAGCTTAGAGGGCAGCAGGTCCTCCTACGAGCAGTACTTC.

This clone was picked up a small number of times. The chain employs TRBV27 and TRBJ1-6; D unresolved. Germline CDR1 and CDR2: MNHEY and SMNVEV (reference sequence). This CDR3 has 15 residues. V gave up 3 bases and J gave up 0 bases, with 6 bases separating them. CDR3 in DNA: TGTGCCAGCAGTTTTTCGAGCTCCTATAATTCACCCCTCCACTTT. The encoded protein is CASSFSSSYNSPLHF.

The chain uses TRBV6-5 and TRBJ1-5; 9 nucleotides line up with TRBD1. In germline, CDR1 is MNHEY, CDR2 SVGAGI. The J segment lost 3 bases and the V segment lost 6 bases, leaving 6 bases of the junction unmatched. This CDR3 spans 15 amino acids. This chain's CDR3 is CASRGQGRNNQPQHF. The CDR3 DNA reads as TGTGCCAGCAGGGGACAGGGCAGGAACAATCAGCCCCAGCATTTT.

The gene calls are TRBV5-1 and TRBJ2-6, with 10 bases fitting TRBD1. J lost 1 base, V lost 1 base, and 8 bases had no gene match. The CDR3 runs 19 residues. From germline, CDR1 is SGHRS and CDR2 YFSETQ. The CDR3 DNA sequence: TGCGCCAGCAGCTTGCTTCCGACAGGGGGCGCGTCTGGGGCCAACGTCCTGACTTTC. Encoded protein: CASSLLPTGGASGANVLTF.

The gene calls are TRBV7-2 and TRBJ2-1; no firm D call. V lost 1 base, J lost 9 bases, and 10 bases lay in between. The germline V gene encodes CDR1 SGHTA and CDR2 FQGNSA. This CDR3 spans 13 amino acids. The chain's CDR3 is CASSLVASREQFF. In DNA form, the CDR3 reads TGTGCCAGCAGCTTAGTGGCTAGTCGTGAGCAGTTCTTC.

CDR3 coding DNA: TGTGCCTGGAGTATACAGGGGAATGCCTACGAGCAGTACTTC. Amino acids: CAWSIQGNAYEQYF. This chain links TRBV30 with TRBJ2-7; 7 positions match TRBD1. Unmatched junction bases numbered 6, after V lost 2 bases and J lost 2 bases. The CDR3 runs 14 residues. Germline V gives CDR1 GTSNPN, CDR2 SVGIG (reference sequence).

The chain uses TRBV11-2 and TRBJ2-3, with D unclear. CDR1 and CDR2 (germline): SGHAT, FQNNGV. Trimming removed 4 bases at V and 5 bases at J, with 4 bases between. This CDR3 is 11 amino acids long. In DNA, the CDR3 is TGTGCCAGCAGCTCCGTAGATACGCAGTATTTT. Translating gives CASSSVDTQYF. Supplemented by reference TRBV11-2 and TRBJ2-3, the full variable domain reads EAGVAQSPRYKIIEKRQSVAFWCNPISGHATLYWYQQILGQGPKLLIQFQNNGVVDDSQLPKDRFSAERLKGVDSTLKIQPAKLEDSAVYLCASSSVDTQYFGPGTRLTVL.

V gene TRBV4-3 combines with J gene TRBJ1-4, with D unresolved. This CDR3 is built from 15 residues. The germline gives CDR1 LGHNA, CDR2 YSLEER. V shed 0 bases and J shed 4 bases, with 9 bases lying between them. The CDR3 bases are TGCGCCAGCAGCCAAGATCCGGTGGGTAATGAAAAACTGTTTTTT. Protein product: CASSQDPVGNEKLFF.

The CDR3 reads CASSLAEGYGYTF. CDR3 nucleotides: TGTGCCAGCAGCCTGGCGGAGGGATATGGCTACACCTTC. The chain has TRBV11-3 and TRBJ1-2; no firm D call. The CDR3 is 13 residues long. Trimming pared 5 bases from V and 5 bases from J, leaving 12 bases between. Germline V CDR1 and CDR2: SGHNT, YENEEA.

This clone was seen a handful of times. The rearrangement joins TRBV6-5 to TRBJ1-3, with 7 bases identical to TRBD1. The CDR3 covers 15 residues. Trimming took 9 bases from V and 2 from J; bases not matched to a gene: 10. The germline V gene encodes CDR1 MNHEY and CDR2 SVGAGI. The CDR3 loop reads CARGRTGLPGNTIYF. In DNA, the CDR3 is TGTGCCAGGGGGAGGACAGGTCTGCCTGGAAACACCATATATTTT.

This clone appeared a single time. The CDR3 DNA follows: TGTGCCAGCAGAGCAACAGGGGCTGACAATCAGCCCCAGCATTTT. Its protein is CASRATGADNQPQHF. The chain combines TRBV6-5 with TRBJ1-5, with 7 bases matching TRBD1. Trimming removed 6 bases from V and 3 bases from J; junction bases left unmatched: 8. The CDR3 extends over 15 amino acids. In germline, CDR1 is MNHEY, CDR2 SVGAGI.

The chain combines TRBV6-6 with TRBJ1-5; D uncertain. Trimming left V 6 bases short and J 0 bases short, with 6 bases between. The CDR3 runs 13 residues. CDR1 MNHNY and CDR2 SVGAGI come from the germline V gene (reference sequence). The CDR3: CASSQISNQPQHF. The CDR3 DNA reads TGTGCCAGCAGCCAAATTAGCAATCAGCCCCAGCATTTT.

The chain uses TRBV7-9 and TRBJ1-4, with TRBD1 identical over 9 bases. CDR1 and CDR2 from the germline V gene are SEHNR and FQNEAQ (reference sequence). V shed 7 bases and J 1 base; nucleotides not matched to a gene: 10. The CDR3 loop spans 17 amino acids. The CDR3 spells CASILGQGPLTNEKLFF. As DNA, the CDR3 is TGTGCCAGCATCCTGGGACAGGGACCCCTAACTAATGAAAAACTGTTTTTT.

The rearrangement uses TRBV9 and TRBJ1-2, with 7 nucleotides matching TRBD1. J gave up 1 base and V 4 bases, and 7 bases lay outside the gene matches. CDR3 length equals 15 residues. Per the germline V gene, CDR1 is SGDLS and CDR2 is YYNGEE. DNA of the CDR3: TGTGCCAGCAGCCCTTGGACAGGTTTTAACTATGGCTACACCTTC. Protein: CASSPWTGFNYGYTF.

The rearrangement joins TRBV3-1 (or the pseudogene TRBV3-2) to TRBJ2-2; D is possibly TRBD2 (6 bases). The germline V gene has CDR1 LGHDT and CDR2 YNNKEL (reference sequence). The CDR3 runs to 17 residues. Trimming cost V 0 bases and J 5 bases, with 16 bases left between them. The CDR3 loop reads CASSQDRGIVRTGELFF. In nucleotides, the CDR3 is TGTGCCAGCAGCCAAGATCGCGGGATTGTTAGGACCGGGGAGCTGTTTTTT.

This clone was observed a single time. V usage is TRBV18 and J usage is TRBJ1-4; 9 bases map to TRBD1. CDR1 is KGHSH, CDR2 LQKENI, per germline. CDR3 length equals 14 residues. V shed 6 bases and J 4 bases; nucleotides not matched to a gene: 3. In DNA, the CDR3 is TGTGCCAGCTCGCGGGGACAGGGTAATGAAAAACTGTTTTTT. Amino acid sequence: CASSRGQGNEKLFF.

The gene calls are TRBV6-1 and TRBJ2-7, with D perhaps given as TRBD1 or TRBD2 (5 bases each). The CDR3 contains 15 residues. Between the trimmed V and J ends, which lost 0 bases and 6 bases, there was a span of 15 bases. Germline V gene lookup returns CDR1 MNHNS and CDR2 SASEGT. This CDR3 is CASSEAGGRQGEQYF. In DNA form, the CDR3 reads TGTGCCAGCAGTGAAGCAGGCGGGCGGCAGGGCGAGCAGTACTTC.

J is TRBJ1-1 and V is TRBV2, with a weak D call TRBD1 (5 bases). V was trimmed by 0 bases and J by 3 bases, leaving 14 bases between them. The CDR3 is made up of 16 amino acids. CDR1 is SNHLY and CDR2 is FYNNEI in the germline V gene. CDR3 coding DNA: TGTGCCAGCAGTGAAGCGCGGGACTCCCGGCACACTGAAGCTTTCTTT. Protein product: CASSEARDSRHTEAFF.

The chain uses TRBV11-2 and TRBJ1-2; D call uncertain. Trimming left V 1 base short and J 4 bases short, with 10 bases between. This CDR3 has 14 amino acids. CDR1 is SGHAT and CDR2 is FQNNGV in the germline V gene. The CDR3 DNA reads TGTGCCAGCAGCTTAGCAGGCTCTGGCTATGGCTACACCTTC. This encodes CASSLAGSGYGYTF.

The CDR3 DNA follows: TGTGCCTGGAACGGCCTGGAGGGGGCCAACGTCCTGACTTTC. Protein sequence: CAWNGLEGANVLTF. The chain couples TRBV30 to TRBJ2-6, with D uncertain. Germline assignment: CDR1 GTSNPN and CDR2 SVGIG (reference sequence). This CDR3 has 14 residues. Trimming pared 4 bases from V and 4 bases from J, leaving 11 bases between.

This chain uses TRBV5-4 with TRBJ1-2; no reliable D call. The CDR3 has 13 residues. Per the germline V gene, CDR1 is SGHNT and CDR2 is YYREEE (reference sequence). V lost 4 bases to trimming and J lost 8 bases, with 15 bases between them. Here the CDR3 DNA reads TGTGCCAGCAGCGAGACTAACCTTAGAGGCTACACCTTC. Translated, it gives CASSETNLRGYTF. The whole variable domain, remainder taken from reference TRBV5-4 and TRBJ1-2, is ETGVTQSPTHLIKTRGQQVTLRCSSQSGHNTVSWYQQALGQGPQFIFQYYREEENGRGNFPPRFSGLQFPNYSSELNVNALELDDSALYLCASSETNLRGYTFGSGTRLTVV.

The genes are TRBV12-5 and TRBJ1-5, with a tentative D call TRBD1 (6 bases). Between the trimmed V and J ends, which lost 1 base and 6 bases, there was a span of 13 bases. The CDR3 covers 15 residues. Germline-derived CDR1 and CDR2 are LGHNT and FRNRAP. The CDR3 region is CASGLGSTGFQPQHF. The CDR3 nucleotides read TGTGCTAGTGGTTTGGGATCTACAGGGTTTCAGCCCCAGCATTTT.